This is a list of T cell receptor beta chains from one sample in a study of cytomegalovirus exposure and HLA in healthy donors. Sequenced by immunoSEQ multiplex PCR; TCRdb stores in-frame clones only, minus some. The data contain about 68,000 clones, 81% of them singletons. The sequencing sample was made of PBMCs. These receptors all come from a human donor in good health. Each CDR3 is given with its conserved first and last residue. The D gene is left open where the match is weak. For some rows the clone size is stated as once, few or many, or as a class when expanded; others skip it.

CDR3	DNA	V	J	length	D	size
CASSEQGIGYGYTF	TGTGCCAGCAGTGAGCAGGGGATTGGATATGGCTACACCTTC	TRBV2	TRBJ1-2	14	NA	NA
CASSRSGGIETQYF	TGTGCCAGCAGCCGTAGCGGGGGGATAGAGACCCAGTACTTC	TRBV7-6	TRBJ2-5	14	TRBD2	NA
CASSDDRGPLSEQYF	TGTGCCAGCAGTGACGACAGGGGGCCGTTAAGCGAGCAGTACTTC	TRBV9	TRBJ2-7	15	TRBD1	NA
CAISESVPAGGYTF	TGTGCCATCAGTGAGTCCGTCCCGGCGGGGGGCTACACCTTC	TRBV10-3	TRBJ1-2	14	NA	NA
CASSYVGRGNEQFF	TGTGCCAGCAGTTACGTCGGCAGGGGTAATGAGCAGTTCTTC	TRBV6-5	TRBJ2-1	14	NA	NA
CASTPQGSAKNIQYF	TGTGCCAGTACACCTCAAGGGAGCGCCAAAAACATTCAGTACTTC	TRBV19	TRBJ2-4	15	NA	NA
CASSPTSGGSDTQYF	TGTGCCAGCAGTCCGACTAGCGGGGGGTCAGATACGCAGTATTTT	TRBV6-4	TRBJ2-3	15	TRBD2	NA
CASIRPGGFPYEQYF	TGTGCCAGTATCCGCCCAGGGGGGTTCCCCTACGAGCAGTACTTC	TRBV6-5	TRBJ2-7	15	NA	NA
CASSLGGANYGYTF	TGCGCCAGCAGCTTGGGGGGGGCTAACTATGGCTACACCTTC	TRBV5-1	TRBJ1-2	14	NA	few
CSVSGGVSSYEQYF	TGCAGCGTCTCGGGGGGGGTGAGCTCCTACGAGCAGTACTTC	TRBV29-1	TRBJ2-7	14	TRBD2	few
CGTDNEQFF	TGCGGGACAGACAATGAGCAGTTCTTC	TRBV4-3	TRBJ2-1	9	NA	NA
CASSVDTGGRAFF	TGTGCCAGCAGCGTAGATACAGGGGGCCGAGCTTTCTTT	TRBV9	TRBJ1-1	13	TRBD1	NA
CASRNGQRYGYTF	TGTGCCAGCAGAAACGGACAGCGTTATGGCTACACCTTC	TRBV6-5	TRBJ1-2	13	NA	NA
CASSLIAGGSYEQYF	TGCGCCAGCAGCCTTATAGCGGGGGGGAGCTACGAGCAGTACTTC	TRBV5-1	TRBJ2-7	15	TRBD2	NA
CASSSPLGVYGTGELFF	TGTGCCAGCAGCTCACCGCTAGGCGTTTACGGCACCGGGGAGCTGTTTTTT	TRBV5-6	TRBJ2-2	17	NA	NA
CASRGGFLGNTIYF	TGTGCCAGTAGAGGCGGATTCCTGGGAAACACCATATATTTT	TRBV19	TRBJ1-3	14	NA	NA
CASSLGGTVNTGELFF	TGCGCCAGCAGCTTGGGAGGGACAGTGAACACCGGGGAGCTGTTTTTT	TRBV5-1	TRBJ2-2	16	TRBD1	NA
CASSVAGDSGYNEQFF	TGTGCCAGCAGCGTAGCAGGGGATTCAGGCTACAATGAGCAGTTCTTC	TRBV9	TRBJ2-1	16	NA	NA
CASSPRQVDNEQFF	TGTGCCAGCAGCCCACGACAGGTGGACAATGAGCAGTTCTTC	TRBV7-9	TRBJ2-1	14	NA	NA
CASSKGTGGAIHYGYTF	TGTGCCAGCAGCAAAGGAACAGGGGGCGCAATTCACTATGGCTACACCTTC	TRBV21-1	TRBJ1-2	17	NA	few
CASRGGSGNTIYF	TGTGCCAGCAGAGGAGGCTCTGGAAACACCATATATTTT	TRBV6-1	TRBJ1-3	13	NA	NA
CASSLAIGDRGKSTEAFF	TGTGCCAGCAGCTTAGCGATTGGGGACAGGGGAAAATCCACTGAAGCTTTCTTT	TRBV7-9	TRBJ1-1	18	TRBD1	NA
CASSTRLAGGPTDEQFF	TGTGCCAGCAGCACCCGACTAGCGGGGGGCCCGACCGACGAGCAGTTCTTC	TRBV7-2	TRBJ2-1	17	TRBD2	NA
CAISESMGQSYEQYF	TGTGCCATCAGTGAGTCGATGGGGCAGTCCTACGAGCAGTACTTC	TRBV10-3	TRBJ2-7	15	NA	NA
CASSQDRNRGLTNYGYTF	TGCGCCAGCAGCCAAGATAGGAACAGGGGGCTTACAAACTATGGCTACACCTTC	TRBV4-1	TRBJ1-2	18	TRBD1	NA
CASDRVNTEAFF	TGTGCCAGCGACAGGGTGAACACTGAAGCTTTCTTT	TRBV5-5	TRBJ1-1	12	TRBD1	NA
CASSATGGINEQFF	TGTGCCAGCAGTGCGACAGGGGGAATCAATGAGCAGTTCTTC	TRBV6-5	TRBJ2-1	14	TRBD1	NA